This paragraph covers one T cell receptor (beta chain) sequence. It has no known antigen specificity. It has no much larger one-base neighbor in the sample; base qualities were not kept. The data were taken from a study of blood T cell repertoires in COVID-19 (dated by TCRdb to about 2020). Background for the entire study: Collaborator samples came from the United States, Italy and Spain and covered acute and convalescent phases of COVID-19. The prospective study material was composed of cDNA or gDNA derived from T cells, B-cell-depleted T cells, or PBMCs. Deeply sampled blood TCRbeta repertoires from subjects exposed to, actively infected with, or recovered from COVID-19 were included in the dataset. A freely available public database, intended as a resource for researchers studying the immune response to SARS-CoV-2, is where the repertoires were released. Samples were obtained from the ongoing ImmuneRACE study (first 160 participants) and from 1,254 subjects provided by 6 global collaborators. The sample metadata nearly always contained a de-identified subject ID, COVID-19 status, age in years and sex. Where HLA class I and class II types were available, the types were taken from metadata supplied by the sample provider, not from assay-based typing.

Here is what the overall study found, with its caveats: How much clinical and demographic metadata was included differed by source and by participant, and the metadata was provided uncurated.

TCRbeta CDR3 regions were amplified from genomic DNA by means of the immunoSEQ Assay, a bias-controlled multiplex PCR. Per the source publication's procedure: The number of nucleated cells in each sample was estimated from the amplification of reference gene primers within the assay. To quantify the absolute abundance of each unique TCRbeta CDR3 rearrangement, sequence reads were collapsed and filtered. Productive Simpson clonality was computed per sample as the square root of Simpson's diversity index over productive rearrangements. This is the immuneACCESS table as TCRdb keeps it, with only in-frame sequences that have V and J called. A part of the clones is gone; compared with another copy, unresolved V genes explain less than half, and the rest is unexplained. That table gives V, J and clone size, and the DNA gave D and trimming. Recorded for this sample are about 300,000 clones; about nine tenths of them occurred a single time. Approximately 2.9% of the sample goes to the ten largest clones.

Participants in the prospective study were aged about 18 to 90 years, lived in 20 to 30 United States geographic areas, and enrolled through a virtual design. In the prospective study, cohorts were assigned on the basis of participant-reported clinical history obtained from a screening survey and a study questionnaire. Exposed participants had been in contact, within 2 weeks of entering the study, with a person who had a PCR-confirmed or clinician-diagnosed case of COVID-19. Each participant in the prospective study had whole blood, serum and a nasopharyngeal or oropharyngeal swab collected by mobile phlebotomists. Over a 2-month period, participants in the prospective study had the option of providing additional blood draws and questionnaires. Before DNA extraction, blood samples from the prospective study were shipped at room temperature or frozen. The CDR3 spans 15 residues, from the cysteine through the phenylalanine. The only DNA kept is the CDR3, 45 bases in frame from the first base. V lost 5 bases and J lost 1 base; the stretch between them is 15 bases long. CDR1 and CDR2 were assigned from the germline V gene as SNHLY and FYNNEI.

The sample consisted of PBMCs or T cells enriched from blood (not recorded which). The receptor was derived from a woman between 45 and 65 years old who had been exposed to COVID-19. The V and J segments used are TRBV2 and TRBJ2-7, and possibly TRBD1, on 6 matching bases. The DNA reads TGTGCCAGCAGTCTAAAACAGGGTGGATCCTACGAGCAGTACTTC. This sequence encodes CASSLKQGGSYEQYF. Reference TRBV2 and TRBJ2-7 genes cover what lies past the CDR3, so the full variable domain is EPEVTQTPSHQVTQMGQEVILRCVPISNHLYFYWYRQILGQKVEFLVSFYNNEISEKSEIFDDQFSVERPDGSNFTLKIRSTKLEDSAMYFCASSLKQGGSYEQYFGPGTRLTVT.